Listed below are T cell receptor beta chains from one sample, sequenced in a study of blood T cells in healthy people across ages. One entry per CDR3 protein, called by TCRdb with MiXCR from the 5' RACE reads. Of more than 800,000 distinct CDR3 sequences in the sample, 35% to 50% were seen once. Sequencing used blood. The receptors originated from a woman aged 60 to 75 in good health. The CDR3 runs from the conserved cysteine through the conserved F or W. Each record gives: J gene, clone size, D gene, V gene, CDR3 protein, CDR3 DNA. A D gene is named only where the DNA matches it firmly. Only some rows state a clone size, as once, few, many or a class for expanded clones.

J: TRBJ1-1; size: .; D: TRBD1; V: TRBV5-1; CDR3: CASSFRQGMNTEAFF; DNA: TGCGCCAGCAGCTTTAGACAGGGGATGAACACTGAAGCTTTCTTT
J: TRBJ2-3; size: .; D: TRBD2; V: TRBV2; CDR3: CASRGRESVDTQYF; DNA: TGTGCCAGCAGGGGGCGGGAGTCCGTAGATACGCAGTATTTT
J: TRBJ2-3; size: .; D: .; V: TRBV28; CDR3: CASSAQGNTDTQYF; DNA: TGTGCCAGCAGTGCGCAGGGAAACACAGATACGCAGTATTTT
J: TRBJ2-5; size: .; D: .; V: TRBV11-3; CDR3: CASSLGGAYNEQYF; DNA: TGTGCCAGCAGCTTAGGGGGTGCTTACAATGAGCAGTACTTC
J: TRBJ2-1; size: .; D: .; V: TRBV29-1; CDR3: CSVEGAAKGSYNEQFF; DNA: TGCAGCGTTGAGGGTGCAGCCAAGGGGTCCTACAATGAGCAGTTCTTC
J: TRBJ2-7; size: .; D: TRBD1; V: TRBV13; CDR3: CASSLGRDSSYEQYF; DNA: TGTGCCAGCAGCTTAGGCCGGGACAGCTCCTACGAGCAGTACTTC
J: TRBJ2-1; size: few; D: TRBD1; V: TRBV27; CDR3: CASSDDRGYNEQFF; DNA: TGTGCCAGCAGTGACGACAGGGGCTACAATGAGCAGTTCTTC
J: TRBJ2-5; size: .; D: TRBD1; V: TRBV5-1; CDR3: CASSLGTGVRETQYF; DNA: TGCGCCAGCAGCTTAGGGACAGGGGTGCGAGAGACCCAGTACTTC
J: TRBJ2-5; size: .; D: TRBD2; V: TRBV11-2; CDR3: CASSFAGGQETQYF; DNA: TGTGCCAGCAGCTTTGCGGGAGGGCAAGAGACCCAGTACTTC
J: TRBJ1-4; size: .; D: .; V: TRBV15; CDR3: CATSRGSQNEKLFF; DNA: TGTGCCACCAGCAGAGGATCACAGAATGAAAAACTGTTTTTT
J: TRBJ2-7; size: .; D: .; V: TRBV5-1; CDR3: CASSLMGKKYF; DNA: TGCGCCAGCAGCTTAATGGGCAAGAAGTACTTC
J: TRBJ2-5; size: .; D: .; V: TRBV28; CDR3: CASSPDRSLQETQYF; DNA: TGTGCCAGCAGCCCCGACAGGAGCCTACAAGAGACCCAGTACTTC
J: TRBJ2-5; size: .; D: .; V: TRBV28; CDR3: CASSSGPGVGETQYF; DNA: TGTGCCAGCAGTTCCGGACCGGGGGTAGGAGAGACCCAGTACTTC
J: TRBJ2-7; size: .; D: .; V: TRBV6-1; CDR3: CASSELLGPTYEQYF; DNA: TGTGCCAGCAGTGAACTTCTAGGACCTACCTACGAGCAGTACTTC
J: TRBJ2-7; size: .; D: .; V: TRBV20-1; CDR3: CSASPLLDGRPQYF; DNA: TGCAGTGCTAGTCCCCTCCTCGACGGGCGGCCGCAGTACTTC
J: TRBJ2-1; size: few; D: .; V: TRBV20-1; CDR3: CSATQGPINEQFF; DNA: TGCAGTGCTACTCAGGGGCCCATCAATGAGCAGTTCTTC
J: TRBJ2-7; size: .; D: .; V: TRBV4-1; CDR3: CASSRISGTDYYEQYF; DNA: TGCGCCAGCAGCCGAATTTCCGGGACGGACTACTACGAGCAGTACTTC
J: TRBJ1-2; size: .; D: TRBD1; V: TRBV12-5; CDR3: CASGLWGTEGYTF; DNA: TGTGCTAGTGGTTTGTGGGGGACAGAGGGCTACACCTTC
J: TRBJ2-3; size: .; D: TRBD1; V: TRBV30; CDR3: CAWLNRGDTQYF; DNA: TGTGCCTGGTTAAACAGGGGAGATACGCAGTATTTT
J: TRBJ2-7; size: .; D: .; V: TRBV7-2; CDR3: CASSDQGTWVYEQYF; DNA: TGTGCCAGCAGCGACCAGGGGACCTGGGTCTACGAGCAGTACTTC
J: TRBJ2-3; size: .; D: TRBD2; V: TRBV5-1; CDR3: CASSLTSGISDTQYF; DNA: TGCGCCAGCAGCTTGACTAGCGGGATTTCAGATACGCAGTATTTT
J: TRBJ2-7; size: .; D: TRBD2; V: TRBV20-1; CDR3: CSAKREVVYEQYF; DNA: TGCAGTGCTAAGCGGGAGGTGGTGTACGAGCAGTACTTC
J: TRBJ2-7; size: few; D: .; V: TRBV2; CDR3: CARLPTGGSPYEQYF; DNA: TGTGCCAGGCTGCCTACTGGGGGGAGTCCCTACGAGCAGTACTTC
J: TRBJ1-2; size: .; D: TRBD1; V: TRBV20-1; CDR3: CSATLTGALSGYTF; DNA: TGCAGTGCTACTTTGACAGGGGCACTTTCAGGCTACACCTTC
J: TRBJ1-2; size: once; D: .; V: TRBV20-1; CDR3: CSARDLVGYGYTF; DNA: TGCAGTGCTAGAGATCTCGTCGGCTATGGCTACACCTTC
J: TRBJ1-2; size: .; D: .; V: TRBV30; CDR3: CAWTRDGDYGYTF; DNA: TGTGCCTGGACCCGGGACGGTGACTATGGCTACACCTTC
J: TRBJ1-5; size: .; D: .; V: TRBV10-2; CDR3: CASGGQVNQPQHF; DNA: TGCGCCAGTGGTGGACAAGTCAATCAGCCCCAGCATTTT
J: TRBJ2-5; size: .; D: TRBD1; V: TRBV10-3; CDR3: CAISVTGGAQETQYF; DNA: TGTGCCATCAGTGTGACAGGGGGCGCACAAGAGACCCAGTACTTC